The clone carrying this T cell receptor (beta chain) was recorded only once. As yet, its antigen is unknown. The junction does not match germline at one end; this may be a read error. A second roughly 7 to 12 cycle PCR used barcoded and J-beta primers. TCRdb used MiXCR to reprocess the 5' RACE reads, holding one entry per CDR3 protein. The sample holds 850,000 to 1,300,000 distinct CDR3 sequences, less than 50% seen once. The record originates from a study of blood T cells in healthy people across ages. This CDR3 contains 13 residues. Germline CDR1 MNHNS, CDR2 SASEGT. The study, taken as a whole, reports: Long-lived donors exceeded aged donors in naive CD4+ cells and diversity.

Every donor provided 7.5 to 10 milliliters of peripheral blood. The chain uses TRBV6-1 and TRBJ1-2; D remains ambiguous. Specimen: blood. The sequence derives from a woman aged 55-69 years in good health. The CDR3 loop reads CVSGPLGHYGYTF. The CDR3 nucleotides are TGTGTCAGCGGCCCGTTGGGCCACTATGGCTACACCTTC.